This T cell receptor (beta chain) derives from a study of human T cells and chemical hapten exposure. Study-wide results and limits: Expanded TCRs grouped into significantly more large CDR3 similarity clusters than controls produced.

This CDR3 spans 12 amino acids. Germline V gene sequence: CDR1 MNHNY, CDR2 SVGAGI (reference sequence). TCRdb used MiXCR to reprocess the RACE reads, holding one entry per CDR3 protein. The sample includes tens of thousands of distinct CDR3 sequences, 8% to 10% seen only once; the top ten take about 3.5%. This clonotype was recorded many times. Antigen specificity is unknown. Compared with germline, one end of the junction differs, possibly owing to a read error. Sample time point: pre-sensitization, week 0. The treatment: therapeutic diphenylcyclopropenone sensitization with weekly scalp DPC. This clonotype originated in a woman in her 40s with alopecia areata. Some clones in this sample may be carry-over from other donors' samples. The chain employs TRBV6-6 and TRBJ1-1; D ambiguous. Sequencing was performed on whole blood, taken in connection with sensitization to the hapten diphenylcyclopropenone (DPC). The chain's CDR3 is CASSAGFTEVFF. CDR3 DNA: TGTGCCAGCAGCGCAGGATTTACTGAAGTTTTCTTT.